The T cell receptor (beta chain) under discussion was sequenced for a study of T cell responses to AZD1222 COVID-19 vaccine. In the study overall: Second doses that came at about 4 or about 12 weeks were put together.

Sequencing was performed with immunoSEQ multiplex PCR; in TCRdb, only in-frame clones are kept and a portion is missing. Counted here are about 100,000 clones, roughly nine tenths occurring once; the ten biggest clones make up about 1.8%. The length of the CDR3 is 15 residues. V lost 1 base to trimming and J lost 5 bases; unmatched junction nucleotides: 3. Germline V CDR1 and CDR2: MNHEY, SMNVEV (reference sequence). Notes on the study in general: Unmutated variant regions are reportedly the target of nearly half of TCRs that are spike-specific. Donors were chiefly white British, with a greater number of females, and clonal diversity was perhaps underestimated. Repertoires in all cases were sampled only once the peak T cell response had passed.

On this clone itself: Its cognate antigen is unknown.

This sequence was found in an adult in good health. Sequences were derived from peripheral blood, sampled on day 0 of AZD1222 vaccination. V gene TRBV27 combines with J gene TRBJ2-7, with 12 bases aligning to TRBD1. The CDR3 loop is CASSLLRDRGHEQYF. The CDR3, as DNA: TGTGCCAGCAGTTTATTAAGGGACAGGGGGCACGAGCAGTACTTC.